In this sample, the clone carrying this T cell receptor beta chain turned up a few times. Its antigen remains unknown. Pregnant or lactating patients were excluded, as were those with uncontrolled infection or other autoimmune disease. Fresh peripheral blood, less than 11 ml of it, supplied the PBMCs. The data are from a study of T cells in Graves' hyperthyroidism and ophthalmopathy. Germline V gene data show CDR1 as DFQATT and CDR2 as SNEGSKA (reference sequence). This CDR3 comprises 13 residues. The junction had 8 bases not matched to a gene; V was cut back by 5 bases and J by 6 bases. Study conclusions and caveats: The model's output predicted ophthalmopathy at a median of 6.5 months prior to onset.

Researchers amplified the TCR beta CDR3 regions from RNA transcripts. A set of HTBI primers served as the primers for a first-round RT-PCR of the TCR CDR3. From the multiplex PCR reads, TCRdb called clonotypes with MiXCR, one entry per CDR3 protein. The table shows hundreds of thousands of distinct CDR3 sequences, with around 21% occurring only once. The sequence derives from a man aged 30 to 39 with Graves' ophthalmopathy. The source material was blood. V is TRBV20-1 and J is TRBJ2-7, with TRBD1 identical over 9 bases. DNA of the CDR3: TGCAGTGCTGCACCGGGACAGGGTTCCGAGCAGTACTTC. It translates to CSAAPGQGSEQYF.